The entry that follows covers one T cell receptor (beta chain) sequence. Its antigen is unidentified. Germline V lookup: CDR1 SNHLY, CDR2 FYNNEI. V shed 6 bases, J shed 4 bases, and the junction held 5 bases outside the gene matches. CDR3 size: 13 residues. The sample originates from a study of T cell responses to AZD1222 COVID-19 vaccine. Whole-study findings and limits: The study identified only six AZD1222 recipients as seropositive at baseline. Once two AZD1222 doses were given, Spike-specific TCR breadth and depth went up. Distributed over spike, vaccine-associated CD4 TCRs predominated at 160-218 and 743-854.

Assay used: immunoSEQ multiplex PCR; TCRdb lists only in-frame clones, some missing. The top ten clones hold approximately 3.1% of a sample with around 130,000 clones, roughly 93% of them seen once. This specimen was peripheral blood, taken on day 0 of AZD1222 vaccination. The chain recombines TRBV2 with TRBJ2-5, with 7 bases identical to TRBD1. The TCR originated in an adult in good health. CDR3 in DNA: TGTGCCAGCAGGGGACAGATGGCAGAGACCCAGTACTTC. It translates to CASRGQMAETQYF.